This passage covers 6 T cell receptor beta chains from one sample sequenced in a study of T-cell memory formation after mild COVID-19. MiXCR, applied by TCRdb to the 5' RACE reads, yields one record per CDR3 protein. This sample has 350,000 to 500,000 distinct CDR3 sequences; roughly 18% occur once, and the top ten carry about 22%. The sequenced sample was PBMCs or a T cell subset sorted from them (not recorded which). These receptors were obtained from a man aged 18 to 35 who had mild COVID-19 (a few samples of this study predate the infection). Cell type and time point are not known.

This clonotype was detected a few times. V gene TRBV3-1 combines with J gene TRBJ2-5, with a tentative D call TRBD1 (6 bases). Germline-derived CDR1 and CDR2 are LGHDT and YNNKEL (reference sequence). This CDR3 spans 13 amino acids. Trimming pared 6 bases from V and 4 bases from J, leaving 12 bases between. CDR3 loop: CASRLQGRETQYF. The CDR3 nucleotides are TGTGCCAGCAGGCTTCAGGGGCGAGAGACCCAGTACTTC.

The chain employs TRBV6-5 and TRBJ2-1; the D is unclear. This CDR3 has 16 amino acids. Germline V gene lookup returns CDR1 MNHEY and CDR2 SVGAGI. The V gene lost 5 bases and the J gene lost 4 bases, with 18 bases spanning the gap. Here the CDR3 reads CASSGLGKRIYNEQFF. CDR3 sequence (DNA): TGTGCCAGCAGTGGGTTAGGCAAGAGAATATACAATGAGCAGTTCTTC.

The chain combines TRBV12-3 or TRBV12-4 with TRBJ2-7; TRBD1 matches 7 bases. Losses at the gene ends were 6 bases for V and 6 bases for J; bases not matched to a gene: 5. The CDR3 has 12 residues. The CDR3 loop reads CASSSTGFEQYF. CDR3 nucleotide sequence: TGTGCCAGCAGCTCGACAGGGTTCGAGCAGTACTTC.

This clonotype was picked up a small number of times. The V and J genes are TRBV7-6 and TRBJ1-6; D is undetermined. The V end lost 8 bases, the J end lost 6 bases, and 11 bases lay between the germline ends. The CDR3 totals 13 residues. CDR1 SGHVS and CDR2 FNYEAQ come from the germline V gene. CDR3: CASQRLFNSPLHF. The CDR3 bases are TGTGCCAGCCAGAGACTGTTTAATTCACCCCTCCACTTT. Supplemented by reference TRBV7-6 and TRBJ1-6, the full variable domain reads GAGVSQSPRYKVTKRGQDVALRCDPISGHVSLYWYRQALGQGPEFLTYFNYEAQQDKSGLPNDRFSAERPEGSISTLTIQRTEQRDSAMYRCASQRLFNSPLHFGNGTRLTVT.

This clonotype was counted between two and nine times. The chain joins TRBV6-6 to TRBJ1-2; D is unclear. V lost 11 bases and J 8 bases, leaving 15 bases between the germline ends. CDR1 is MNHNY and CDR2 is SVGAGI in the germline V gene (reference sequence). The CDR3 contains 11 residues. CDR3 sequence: CAGWTVFGYTF. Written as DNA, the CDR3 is TGTGCCGGGTGGACGGTCTTCGGCTACACCTTC.

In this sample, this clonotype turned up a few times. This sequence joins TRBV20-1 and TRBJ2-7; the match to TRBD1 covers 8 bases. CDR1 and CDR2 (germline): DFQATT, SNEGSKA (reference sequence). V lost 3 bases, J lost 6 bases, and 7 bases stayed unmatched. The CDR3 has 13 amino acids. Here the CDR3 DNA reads TGCAGTGCTAGGAGACAGGGGTCGGCCGAGCAGTACGTC. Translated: CSARRQGSAEQYV.